This T cell receptor (beta chain) was sequenced in a study of response to subunit inactivated influenza vaccine. Of note for this clonotype: Its antigen is not known.

The CDR3 is made up of 16 amino acids. CDR1 is ENHRY, CDR2 SYGVKD, per germline. The V segment lost 2 bases and the J segment 7 bases; nucleotides outside the gene matches: 7. TCRdb redid the calling of the RT-PCR reads with MiXCR, one entry per CDR3 protein. The table lists 700,000 to 800,000 distinct CDR3 sequences, less than 20% of them singletons. Overall study findings and caveats: Authors suggested each seasonal influenza vaccination recruits few new T cells.

This TCR came from a man in his fifties or sixties who received an inactivated influenza vaccine. The chain recombines TRBV10-3 with TRBJ2-3; TRBD1 agrees at 12 bases. The specimen comprised PBMCs from blood, sampled 5 days after vaccination. In DNA form, the CDR3 reads TGTGCCATCAGTGAGCCCGGGACAGGGGGCCGTAATACGCAGTATTTT. Amino acids: CAISEPGTGGRNTQYF.